This entry describes one T cell receptor beta chain. The antigen remains unidentified. The CDR3 length is 16 residues. Unmatched junction bases numbered 4, after V lost 0 bases and J lost 2 bases. In germline, CDR1 is LGHNA, CDR2 YSLEER. This sample is part of a study of beta chain features in type 1 diabetes. Expressed TCRB transcripts were sequenced because the isolated RNA had all been reverse transcribed beforehand. An average of around 3.9 million reads was obtained for naive, central memory and regulatory T cell samples. Sequenced by immunoSEQ multiplex PCR; TCRdb stores in-frame clones only, minus some. The sample includes fewer than 900,000 clones, roughly 16% seen only once; the top ten take 0.02% to 0.025%. Broader study findings: TCRB repertoires of naive, central memory and Treg cells appeared more similar among patients than among healthy donors. For Type 1 diabetes patients, all four CD4+ subsets carried TCRB CDR3s that were moderately but significantly shorter.

Sample: naive CD4+ T cells from blood. J is TRBJ1-3 and V is TRBV4-3; 7 bases align to TRBD1. The origin of this receptor is a young woman in good health. CDR3 bases: TGCGCCAGCAGCCAAGATATCGGGACAGCTGGAAACACCATATATTTT. Its protein product is CASSQDIGTAGNTIYF.